These 19 T cell receptor beta chains were all obtained from the same sample, sequenced in a study of blood T cell repertoires in COVID-19. Clones were sequenced by immunoSEQ multiplex PCR, and TCRdb holds only the in-frame ones, with some missing. The repertoire holds approximately 250,000 clones, with more than 85% as singletons. Source material: PBMCs or T cells enriched from blood (not recorded which). All receptors come from a man aged 40-50 years who had been exposed to COVID-19.

The V and J genes are TRBV24-1 and TRBJ2-3, with D uncertain. V lost 5 bases and J 3 bases, leaving 11 bases between the germline ends. Germline loops: CDR1 KGHDR, CDR2 SFDVKD. The CDR3 consists of 14 residues. The CDR3 bases are TGTGCCACCAGTGTCCAGGTCGGTACAGATACGCAGTATTTT. Amino acids: CATSVQVGTDTQYF.

The chain uses TRBV5-6 and TRBJ1-3; 11 positions match TRBD1. The CDR3 spans 19 residues. With V trimmed by 3 bases and J by 0 bases, 11 bases remained unmatched. Germline V gene data show CDR1 as SGHDT and CDR2 as YYEEEE. The CDR3 region has the DNA TGTGCCAGCAGCTCGGGACAGGGGGTTGAGGGATACTCTGGAAACACCATATATTTT. This encodes CASSSGQGVEGYSGNTIYF. Combining the CDR3 with reference TRBV5-6 and TRBJ1-3 gives the whole variable domain DAGVTQSPTHLIKTRGQQVTLRCSPKSGHDTVSWYQQALGQGPQFIFQYYEEEERQRGNFPDRFSGHQFPNYSSELNVNALLLGDSALYLCASSSGQGVEGYSGNTIYFGEGSWLTVV.

The chain uses TRBV7-3 and TRBJ2-2, with TRBD2 matching 10 bases. From germline, CDR1 is SGHTA and CDR2 FQGTGA. V gave up 4 bases and J gave up 5 bases; unmatched junction bases: 10. The CDR3 loop spans 17 amino acids. This CDR3 reads CASSSGAGGKATGELFF. CDR3 nucleotides: TGTGCCAGCAGCTCAGGAGCGGGAGGGAAGGCTACCGGGGAGCTGTTTTTT. Complete variable domain (other parts from reference TRBV7-3 and TRBJ2-2): GAGVSQTPSNKVTEKGKYVELRCDPISGHTALYWYRQSLGQGPEFLIYFQGTGAADDSGLPNDRFFAVRPEGSVSTLKIQRTERGDSAVYLCASSSGAGGKATGELFFGEGSRLTVL.

The rearrangement joins TRBV29-1 to TRBJ1-4; 8 bases line up with TRBD1. Germline V lookup: CDR1 SQVTM, CDR2 ANQGSEA. This CDR3 is 16 amino acids long. The V and J ends lost 0 bases and 7 bases, in that order; junction bases with no gene match: 10. CDR3 residues: CSVEDRQGAGGEKLFF. CDR3 sequence (DNA): TGCAGCGTTGAAGATAGGCAGGGGGCAGGAGGTGAAAAACTGTTTTTT.

The chain employs TRBV19 and TRBJ2-1, with 7 bases matching TRBD2. V lost 4 bases, J lost 3 bases, and 12 bases stayed unmatched. This CDR3 comprises 17 residues. Germline-derived CDR1 and CDR2 are LNHDA and SQIVND (reference sequence). The CDR3 DNA follows: TGTGCCAGTAGTAGCTTGGGTGGAACTAGCGACTACAATGAGCAGTTCTTC. As protein: CASSSLGGTSDYNEQFF.

The chain couples TRBV7-9 to TRBJ1-5; the D gene is possibly TRBD1 (6 bases). Germline CDR1 is SEHNR and CDR2 is FQNEAQ (reference sequence). V shed 4 bases and J shed 1 base, with 8 bases lying between them. The CDR3 contains 14 residues. CDR3 nucleotides: TGTGCCAGCAGCTCGGACAGAAGCAATCAGCCCCAGCATTTT. Protein sequence: CASSSDRSNQPQHF.

V is TRBV19 and J is TRBJ1-5, with D maybe TRBD1 (6 bases). The CDR3 contains 16 residues. Trimming shortened V by 3 bases and J by 7 bases, and 19 bases separated the two germline ends. Germline V lookup: CDR1 LNHDA, CDR2 SQIVND (reference sequence). CDR3 region: CASSIPQQGVRQPQHF. The CDR3 DNA is TGTGCCAGTAGTATCCCCCAACAGGGAGTAAGGCAGCCCCAGCATTTT.

The chain carries TRBV6-5 and TRBJ1-1; D is uncertain. The V and J ends lost 5 bases and 1 base respectively, with 8 bases between them. Looked up from germline, CDR1 is MNHEY and CDR2 is SVGAGI. The CDR3 is made up of 13 amino acids. Here the CDR3 DNA reads TGTGCCAGCAGTAAACAGAGGAACACTGAAGCTTTCTTT. Amino acids: CASSKQRNTEAFF.

J is TRBJ2-7 and V is TRBV11-2, with a tentative D call TRBD2 (6 bases). Germline V gives CDR1 SGHAT, CDR2 FQNNGV. CDR3 size: 15 residues. V gave up 1 base and J gave up 1 base, with 11 bases separating them. The CDR3 bases are TGTGCCAGCAGCTTAGGACGGGGGAGGTCCTACGAGCAGTACTTC. Translated, it gives CASSLGRGRSYEQYF.

The V gene is TRBV28, the J gene TRBJ2-1, with TRBD2 matching 9 bases. Germline-derived CDR1 and CDR2 are MDHEN and SYDVKM. The V gene end was trimmed by 4 bases and the J gene end by 0 bases; junction bases not matched to a gene: 7. CDR3 length equals 17 residues. The CDR3 protein is CASSSGGLASSYNEQFF. The CDR3 DNA reads as TGTGCCAGCAGTTCCGGGGGACTAGCAAGCTCCTACAATGAGCAGTTCTTC.

The chain has TRBV29-1 and TRBJ2-1; 7 bases align to TRBD2. This CDR3 has 13 amino acids. The germline gives CDR1 SQVTM, CDR2 ANQGSEA. The trim removed 4 bases at V and 4 bases at J, leaving 4 bases unmatched. The CDR3 loop reads CSVGGGPYNEQFF. The CDR3 bases are TGCAGCGTTGGGGGAGGGCCTTACAATGAGCAGTTCTTC.

The CDR3 DNA reads TGTGCCAGCTCACCGGGGACTAGCGGGAACCGCATCCAAGAGACCCAGTACTTC. This translates into CASSPGTSGNRIQETQYF. This sequence joins TRBV18 and TRBJ2-5, with 13 positions matching TRBD2. Unmatched junction bases numbered 8, after V lost 3 bases and J lost 1 base. The CDR3 extends over 18 amino acids. Germline V lookup: CDR1 KGHSH, CDR2 LQKENI.

The chain couples TRBV4-1 to TRBJ2-6; 9 nucleotides agree with TRBD1. Germline trimming cut 3 bases from V and 1 base from J; bases unmatched to any gene: 10. CDR3 length equals 19 residues. The germline CDR1 and CDR2 sequences are MGHRA and YSYEKL. In DNA, the CDR3 is TGCGCCAGCAGCCACCCAACAGGGGGCTTTCGATCTGGGGCCAACGTCCTGACTTTC. Amino acid sequence: CASSHPTGGFRSGANVLTF.

V usage is TRBV18 and J usage is TRBJ2-2, with TRBD2 matching 8 bases. The CDR3 runs to 14 residues. Losses at the gene ends were 5 bases for V and 5 bases for J; bases not matched to a gene: 4. CDR1 is KGHSH and CDR2 is LQKENI in the germline V gene. The CDR3: CASSFGGGTGELFF. The DNA for the CDR3 is TGTGCCAGCTCATTCGGCGGGGGGACCGGGGAGCTGTTTTTT.

The gene calls are TRBV6-2 or TRBV6-3 and TRBJ2-7, with D possibly matching TRBD2 (6 bases). Germline-derived CDR1 and CDR2 are MNHEY and SVGEGT. The V end was cut by 3 bases, the J end by 0 bases, with 15 bases between. The CDR3 sequence is 16 residues long. The CDR3 DNA reads TGTGCCAGCAGTTATGTGCGGAGGGGTAGCTCCTACGAGCAGTACTTC. Translated, it gives CASSYVRRGSSYEQYF.

The chain combines TRBV19 with TRBJ2-1; 9 nucleotides align to TRBD1. CDR1 LNHDA and CDR2 SQIVND come from the germline V gene (reference sequence). The ends lost 5 bases at V and 5 bases at J; junction bases unmatched: 4. The CDR3 is 14 amino acids. The CDR3 protein is CASSARTGDNEQFF. The CDR3 nucleotides read TGTGCCAGTAGTGCCCGGACAGGGGACAATGAGCAGTTCTTC.

The V call is TRBV4-2, the J call TRBJ2-7, with 10 bases matching TRBD1. From germline, CDR1 is LGHNA and CDR2 YNFKEQ. Trimming cost V 0 bases and J 1 base; bases outside gene matches: 3. The CDR3 covers 16 residues. The CDR3: CASSQEWTGGSYEQYF. In DNA form, the CDR3 reads TGTGCCAGCAGCCAAGAATGGACAGGGGGTTCCTACGAGCAGTACTTC.

J is TRBJ1-1 and V is TRBV7-2; 8 bases match TRBD1. Germline V gene sequence: CDR1 SGHTA, CDR2 FQGNSA. The CDR3 has 13 residues. V lost 6 bases, J lost 5 bases, and 5 bases stayed unmatched. The CDR3 nucleotides read TGTGCCAGCAGGGACAGGGTACATACTGAAGCTTTCTTT. This encodes CASRDRVHTEAFF.

The chain recombines TRBV7-8 with TRBJ1-1; the D is unclear. Between the trimmed V and J ends, which lost 5 bases and 8 bases, there was a span of 18 bases. Germline CDR1 is SGHVS and CDR2 is FQNEAQ. CDR3 size: 14 residues. CDR3 residues: CASSPRAVSSEAFF. The CDR3, as DNA: TGTGCCAGCAGCCCGAGGGCCGTGAGTTCAGAAGCTTTCTTT.